The entry below gives a single TCR beta chain sequence along with its context. Antigen unknown. Thyroid ultrasound and orbital computed tomography, with clinical symptoms and serum thyroxine and TRAb, informed diagnoses. This entry belongs to a study of T cells in Graves' hyperthyroidism and ophthalmopathy. General study points: Ophthalmopathy and stable hyperthyroidism were told apart by a 13 V-J model.

RNA transcripts were the template for amplifying TCR beta CDR3 regions. A set of HTBI primers served as the primers for a first-round RT-PCR of the TCR CDR3. TCRdb passed the multiplex PCR reads through MiXCR, listing each CDR3 protein once. The profile shows approximately 590,000 distinct CDR3 sequences, 40% to 55% of them singletons. Germline V gene sequence: CDR1 ENHRY, CDR2 SYGVKD. This CDR3 has 14 amino acids. Between the trimmed V and J ends, which lost 11 bases and 4 bases, there was a span of 15 bases. The chain carries TRBV10-3 and TRBJ2-6, with D tentatively TRBD1 (6 bases). Sequencing used peripheral blood or thyroid tissue (not recorded which). This clonotype originated in a woman between 18 and 30 years old with Graves' hyperthyroidism. CDR3 in DNA: TGTGCCTCGCAGGGGCTGACAGGGGCCAACGTCCTGACTTTC. Its translation: CASQGLTGANVLTF.